The present T cell receptor (beta chain) was sequenced within a study of T cells in localized non-small cell lung cancer. General observations from the study: Detection in adjacent lung was observed for a median approximately 52 of the top 100 tumor clones. Of the tissues analyzed, uninvolved adjacent lung showed maximal T cell clonality, greater than tumor.

TCRdb's copy holds only in-frame clones and misses some; the assay was immunoSEQ multiplex PCR. The repertoire holds under 30,000 clones, roughly nine tenths seen once, with around 10% in the top ten. Concerning this clone itself: Antigen unknown.

The CDR3 contains 15 residues. After removal of 8 bases from V and 0 bases from J, the junction contained 4 bases not matched to a gene. The germline CDR1 and CDR2 sequences are SGHNT and YENEEA. Material: peripheral blood, obtained before any cancer treatment. This rearrangement joins TRBV11-3 to TRBJ2-2; 9 bases agree with TRBD1. The clonotype was recovered from a woman aged 35 to 70 with stage I lung adenocarcinoma. The CDR3 DNA is TGTGCCAGCTCTGGGACAGGGACGAACACCGGGGAGCTGTTTTTT. Protein product: CASSGTGTNTGELFF.